Listed below are T cell receptor beta chains from one sample, sequenced in a study of T-cell reconstitution after alpha-beta-depleted transplantation in children. One entry per CDR3 protein results from TCRdb running MiXCR on the PCR reads. The sample holds about a million distinct CDR3 sequences, roughly 29% seen once. The starting material was PBMCs, mostly from graft donor cells, obtained 360 days after TCRalphabeta/CD19-depleted stem cell transplant. Receptors originate from a boy younger than two who had a stem cell transplant for SCID, so the T cells may come from the graft donor. Both conserved end residues are part of each CDR3. A D gene is named only where the DNA matches it firmly. Where a row states a size, it is once, few, many or the class of an expanded clone; other rows omit it.

J | D | size | V | DNA | CDR3
TRBJ1-2 | TRBD1 | few | TRBV28 | TGTGCCATCCTACCCGGGACAGGACTTGGCTACACCTTC | CAILPGTGLGYTF
TRBJ2-2 | TRBD2 | few | TRBV6-2/TRBV6-3 | TGTGCCAGCACACACACTAGCGGGGGTTCCGGGGAGCTGTTTTTT | CASTHTSGGSGELFF
TRBJ2-3 | - | - | TRBV30 | TGTGCCTGGAGTGAGGACGGCCTACTCACAGATACGCAGTATTTT | CAWSEDGLLTDTQYF
TRBJ2-7 | TRBD1 | - | TRBV6-2/TRBV6-3 | TGTGGCAGCAGTTACGTTCGACAGGGGGCAGAGGAGTACTTC | CGSSYVRQGAEEYF
TRBJ2-5 | - | - | TRBV18 | TGTGCCAGCTCAAGCTTGGGAGATCAAGAGACCCAGTACTTC | CASSSLGDQETQYF
TRBJ2-3 | - | few | TRBV7-8 | TGTGCCAGCAGCTTAAATAGAGCCCCCACAGATACGCAGTATTTT | CASSLNRAPTDTQYF
TRBJ1-5 | - | - | TRBV4-1 | TGCGCCAGCAGCCAAGTAACGCCTTTAGACCTACCGGGACAGCCCCAGCATTTT | CASSQVTPLDLPGQPQHF
TRBJ2-5 | TRBD1 | - | TRBV5-1 | TGCGCCAGCAGCTTGGAGGCAGGGGGCCGCCAAGGAAAGACCCAGTACTTC | CASSLEAGGRQGKTQYF
TRBJ1-5 | - | few | TRBV28 | TGTGCCAGCAGTTTATCCCGGGTAGGCAATCAGCCCCAGCATTTT | CASSLSRVGNQPQHF
TRBJ2-1 | - | - | TRBV7-9 | TGTGCCAGCAGCCCCTCCGTGCCGGTTCTCTACAATGAGCAGTTCTTC | CASSPSVPVLYNEQFF
TRBJ2-6 | - | many | TRBV29-1 | TGCAGCGTTGAAGACTGGCAAGGGGGAGGCAACGTCCTGACTTTC | CSVEDWQGGGNVLTF
TRBJ2-7 | - | few | TRBV5-1 | TGCGCCAGCAGCTGGACCCTTGGACGCTACGAGCAGTACTTC | CASSWTLGRYEQYF
TRBJ1-1 | - | - | TRBV10-3 | TGTGCCATCAGTGAGGCCGGCGTGGGGGCCTCCGAAGCTTTCTTT | CAISEAGVGASEAFF
TRBJ1-6 | - | - | TRBV15 | TGTGCCACCAGCAGAGATTGGACACCCCTCCACTTT | CATSRDWTPLHF
TRBJ2-5 | TRBD2 | few | TRBV4-2 | TGTGCCAGCAGCCAATTCCGTCTGGCGAGCGGGGGCCAAGAGACCCAGTACTTC | CASSQFRLASGGQETQYF
TRBJ2-7 | TRBD1 | - | TRBV4-3 | TGCGCCAGCAGCCAGGCTTTCAGGGGGAGCTCCTACGAGCAGTACTTC | CASSQAFRGSSYEQYF
TRBJ2-7 | - | few | TRBV12-3/TRBV12-4 | TGTGCCAGCAGATTGAGTGACAGGAGACTCTACGAGCAGTACTTC | CASRLSDRRLYEQYF
TRBJ2-5 | TRBD1 | many | TRBV24-1 | TGTGCCACCAGTGATTCGGACAGGTTCCAAGAGACCCAGTACTTC | CATSDSDRFQETQYF
TRBJ1-1 | - | few | TRBV5-1 | TGCGCCAGCAGGGGAGGGGGGAACACTGAAGCTTTCTTT | CASRGGGNTEAFF
TRBJ1-1 | - | - | TRBV7-8 | TGTGCCAGCAGCTTAGTCGGCGTACGGAACACTGAAGCTTTCTTT | CASSLVGVRNTEAFF
TRBJ2-7 | - | - | TRBV28 | TGTGCCAGCAACACCCCCGTTCAGGGGACCTACGAGCAGTACTTC | CASNTPVQGTYEQYF
TRBJ1-1 | - | - | TRBV12-3/TRBV12-4 | TGTGCCAGCAGTCTTGCCAGCAGGGCGAGCACTGAAGCTTTCTTT | CASSLASRASTEAFF